The 5 T cell receptor beta chains presented below share a single source sample, sequenced in a study of Ad26.COV2.S vaccination and SARS-CoV-2 variants. Treatment specified: around 19 received Ad26.COV2.S at low or high dose, single or two shots; five or six received placebo; per-sample allocation not given. After the first vaccine or placebo injection, samples were drawn on day 63. The assay was immunoSEQ multiplex PCR, and TCRdb's table has in-frame clones only and misses some. This sample has roughly 320,000 clones, with around four fifths found just once. The material sequenced was peripheral blood, taken in a trial of Ad26.COV2.S vaccine versus placebo. These receptors originate from a person aged 18-60 years who received the Ad26.COV2.S COVID-19 vaccine or a placebo.

This sequence joins TRBV11-2 and TRBJ2-3; D tentatively fits TRBD1 or TRBD2 (7 bases each). CDR1 and CDR2 (germline): SGHAT, FQNNGV. The V end lost 7 bases, the J end lost 0 bases, and 20 bases lay between the germline ends. The CDR3 has 17 amino acids. The CDR3 nucleotides are TGTGCCAGCAACCCGGGGCAGGGGGGGGTGAGCACAGATACGCAGTATTTT. Its translation: CASNPGQGGVSTDTQYF.

A remark on this clone: Different DNA sequences within this sample yield the same CDR3. The rearrangement uses TRBV5-1 and TRBJ1-4; the match to TRBD1 covers 7 bases. The CDR3 consists of 14 residues. With V trimmed by 2 bases and J by 8 bases, 6 bases remained unmatched. Germline loops: CDR1 SGHRS, CDR2 YFSETQ. CDR3 in amino acids: CASSLSQGSEKLFF. CDR3 DNA sequence: TGCGCCAGCAGCTTATCACAGGGGAGCGAAAAACTGTTTTTT.

The chain employs TRBV7-8 and TRBJ1-5; D might be TRBD1 (5 bases). The germline CDR1 and CDR2 sequences are SGHVS and FQNEAQ. The CDR3 contains 16 residues. V was shortened by 0 bases and J by 2 bases, with 11 bases between the two germline ends. CDR3 nucleotides: TGTGCCAGCAGCTTAGCGGGGGTCGTTGGCAATCAGCCCCAGCATTTT. Translation: CASSLAGVVGNQPQHF.

The chain employs TRBV30 and TRBJ2-5; TRBD2 agrees at 8 bases. There are 15 residues in the CDR3. Germline values: CDR1 GTSNPN, CDR2 SVGIG (reference sequence). With 4 bases clipped from V and 4 bases from J, the junction kept 11 bases outside the gene matches. The CDR3 here is CAWKKQRGGRETQYF. The CDR3 coding sequence is TGTGCCTGGAAGAAGCAACGGGGGGGCCGAGAGACCCAGTACTTC.

The chain has TRBV27 and TRBJ1-4, with 9 bases aligning to TRBD1. Germline-derived CDR1 and CDR2 are MNHEY and SMNVEV (reference sequence). J lost 5 bases, V lost 9 bases, and 7 bases had no gene match. There are 14 residues in the CDR3. The CDR3 DNA reads as TGTGCCAGTTCCCGGACAGGGGAGAATGAAAAACTGTTTTTT. This translates into CASSRTGENEKLFF.